This TCR beta chain was captured in a study of CD8 T cells in Susac syndrome. About this clonotype: Its target is not known.

CD8+ and CD4+ T cells from blood underwent TCR beta sequencing, which was carried out in a high-throughput format. Reverse transcription used roughly 0.45 to 1 ug RNA and random hexamers. TCRdb reanalysed the immunoSEQ multiplex PCR reads using MiXCR and keeps one entry per CDR3 protein. The sample includes under 200,000 distinct CDR3 sequences, around 90% of them seen just once. Germline lookup yields CDR1 SGDLS and CDR2 YYNGEE. V gave up 4 bases and J gave up 6 bases; unmatched junction bases: 10. This CDR3 has 15 residues. Study-wide results and limits: The CD4+ T cell repertoires of Susac syndrome were found to show no clonal expansion.

V is TRBV9 and J is TRBJ2-5; 9 positions match TRBD2. The receptor's source is a human donor with Susac syndrome. The sequenced sample was CD4+ T cells from PBMCs. The CDR3 nucleotides read TGTGCCAGCAGCCCCGTGGGCGGGGGGGCTCAGACCCAGTACTTC. Encoded protein: CASSPVGGGAQTQYF.